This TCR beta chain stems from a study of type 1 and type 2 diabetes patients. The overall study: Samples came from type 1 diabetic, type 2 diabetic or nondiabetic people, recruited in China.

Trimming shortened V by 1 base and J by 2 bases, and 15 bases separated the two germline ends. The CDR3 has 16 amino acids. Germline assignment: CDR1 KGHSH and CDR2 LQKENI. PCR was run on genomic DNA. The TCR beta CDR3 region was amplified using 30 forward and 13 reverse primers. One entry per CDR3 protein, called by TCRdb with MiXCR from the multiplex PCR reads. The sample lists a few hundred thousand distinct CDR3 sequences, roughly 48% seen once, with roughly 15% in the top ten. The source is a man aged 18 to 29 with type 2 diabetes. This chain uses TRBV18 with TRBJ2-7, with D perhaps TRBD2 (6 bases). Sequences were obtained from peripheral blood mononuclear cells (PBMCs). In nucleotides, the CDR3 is TGTGCCAGCTCACCACTGGCCCGCGGGGCCACCTACGAGCAGTACTTC. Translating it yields CASSPLARGATYEQYF.